The entry below describes one T cell receptor (beta chain). The sample is drawn from a study of blood T cell repertoires in COVID-19. As for the study in general: The origin of the acute and convalescent COVID-19 samples was the United States, Italy and Spain.

The CDR3 spans 17 residues. In germline, CDR1 is SGDLS, CDR2 YYNGEE. V lost 0 bases, J lost 3 bases, and 8 bases stayed unmatched. As handled by the study authors: Amplification of reference gene primers was used by the study to estimate nucleated cell counts. The method was immunoSEQ multiplex PCR; TCRdb's version includes in-frame clones alone and lacks a portion of them. V and J calls and clone size are those listed in that table; D and trimming were worked out from the DNA. Among approximately 140,000 clones listed, roughly 84% were seen once. The sample comprised peripheral blood. The chain uses TRBV9 and TRBJ2-3, with 9 positions matching TRBD2. This clonotype originated in a woman aged 55 to 70 with acute or convalescent COVID-19. CDR3: CASSVGFSGGLTDTQYF. The CDR3 region has the DNA TGTGCCAGCAGCGTAGGATTTAGCGGGGGCCTGACAGATACGCAGTATTTT.